Given below is one TCR beta chain in context. Antigen specificity is unknown. This entry comes from a study of T cell responses to AZD1222 COVID-19 vaccine. About the study: Second doses were pooled across both intervals (about 4 or about 12 weeks).

TCRdb's copy holds only in-frame clones and misses some; the assay was immunoSEQ multiplex PCR. The repertoire includes fewer than 110,000 clones, more than 80% of them detected once, and 6.6% sits in the top ten. CDR1 is GTSNPN, CDR2 SVGIG, per germline (reference sequence). V was trimmed by 4 bases and J by 7 bases, leaving 11 bases between them. This CDR3 is 11 amino acids long. General study points: Researchers took repertoire samples only after the peak T cell response had come. At baseline, seropositivity was found in only 6 or 7 AZD1222 recipients. CD4 TCRs associated with vaccination spanned spike, dominating at 160-218 and 743-854.

This specimen was peripheral blood, taken on day 0 of AZD1222 vaccination. The chain recombines TRBV30 with TRBJ2-7, with a weak D call TRBD1 (6 bases). The clonotype comes from an adult in good health. The CDR3 reads CAWTGAEEQYF. CDR3 bases: TGTGCCTGGACAGGGGCGGAGGAGCAGTACTTC.